This T cell receptor (beta chain) was profiled in a study of cytomegalovirus exposure and HLA in healthy donors. Findings and limits, study-wide: The study labeled fewer than 200 TCR beta chains cytomegalovirus-associated. A later analysis appeared to link common viral pathogens to several of the most significant clusters.

Likely unrecorded immune exposures existed in these nominally healthy donors. Primers for the PCR totalled 60 Vbeta and 13 Jbeta. Libraries were prepared by immunoSEQ multiplex PCR; TCRdb keeps only in-frame clonotypes and omits some of them. The table shows 150,000 to 200,000 clones, with 81% occurring only once. Germline loops: CDR1 LGHNA, CDR2 YSLEER. V was clipped by 0 bases and J by 5 bases, with 11 bases between them. The CDR3 is made up of 14 amino acids. Regarding this clone: Its antigen remains unidentified.

The clonotype originates from a man between 18 and 29 years old in good health and CMV-seronegative. The specimen was PBMCs. The chain carries TRBV4-3 and TRBJ2-7; a possible D gene is TRBD2 (5 bases). CDR3 DNA: TGCGCCAGCAGCCAAGATCGGGGTTCCGACGAGCAGTACTTC. Encoded protein: CASSQDRGSDEQYF.